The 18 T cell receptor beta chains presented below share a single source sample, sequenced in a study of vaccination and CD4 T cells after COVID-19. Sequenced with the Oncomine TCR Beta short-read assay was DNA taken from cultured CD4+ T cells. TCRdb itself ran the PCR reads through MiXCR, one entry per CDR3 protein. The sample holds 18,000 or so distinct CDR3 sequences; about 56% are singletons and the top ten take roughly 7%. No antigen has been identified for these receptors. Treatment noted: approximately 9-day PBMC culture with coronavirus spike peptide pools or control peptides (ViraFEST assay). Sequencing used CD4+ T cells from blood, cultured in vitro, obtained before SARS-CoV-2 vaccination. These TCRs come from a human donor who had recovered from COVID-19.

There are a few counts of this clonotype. CDR3 in amino acids: CASSLAFVGSSYEQYF. The CDR3 DNA follows: TGTGCCAGCAGTCTTGCCTTTGTTGGCAGCTCCTACGAGCAGTACTTC. The gene calls are TRBV27 and TRBJ2-7, with D uncertain. The germline V gene encodes CDR1 MNHEY and CDR2 SMNVEV (reference sequence). V lost 5 bases and J 0 bases, leaving 17 bases between the germline ends. The CDR3 contains 16 residues.

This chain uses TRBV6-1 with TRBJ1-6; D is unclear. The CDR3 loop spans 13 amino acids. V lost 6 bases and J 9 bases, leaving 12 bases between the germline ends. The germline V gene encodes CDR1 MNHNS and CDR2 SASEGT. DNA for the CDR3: TGTGCCAGCAGCCTAAACGTGGGTTCACCCCTCCACTTT. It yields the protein CASSLNVGSPLHF.

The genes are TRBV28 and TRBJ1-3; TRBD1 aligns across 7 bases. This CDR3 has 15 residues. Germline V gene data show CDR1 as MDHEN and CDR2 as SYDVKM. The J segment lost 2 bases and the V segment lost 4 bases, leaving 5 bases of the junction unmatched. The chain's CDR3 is CASSSTGLTGNTIYF. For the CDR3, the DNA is TGTGCCAGCAGTTCGACAGGGTTAACTGGAAACACCATATATTTT.

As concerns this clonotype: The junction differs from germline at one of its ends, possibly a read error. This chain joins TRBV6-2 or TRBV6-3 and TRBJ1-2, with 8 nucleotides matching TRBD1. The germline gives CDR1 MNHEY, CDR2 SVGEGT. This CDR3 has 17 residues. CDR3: CASSYSPGQASNYGCTF. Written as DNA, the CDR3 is TGTGCCAGCAGTTACTCACCGGGACAGGCTTCAAACTATGGCTGCACCTTC.

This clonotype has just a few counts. The CDR3 DNA reads TGTGCCAGTAGTAGGCCCGGGACAGGGGGCCAGAATAATTCACCCCTCCACTTT. Its protein is CASSRPGTGGQNNSPLHF. The chain is built from TRBV19 and TRBJ1-6, with 12 nucleotides matching TRBD1. V lost 4 bases to trimming and J lost 5 bases; unmatched junction nucleotides: 9. The germline gives CDR1 LNHDA, CDR2 SQIVND (reference sequence). This CDR3 is 18 amino acids long.

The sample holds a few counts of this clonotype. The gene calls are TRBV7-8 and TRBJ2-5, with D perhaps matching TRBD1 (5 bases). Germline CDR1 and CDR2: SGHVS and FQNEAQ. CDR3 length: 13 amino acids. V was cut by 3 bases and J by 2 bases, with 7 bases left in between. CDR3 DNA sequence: TGTGCCAGCAGCTTGGGGCTTCAAGAGACCCAGTACTTC. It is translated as CASSLGLQETQYF.

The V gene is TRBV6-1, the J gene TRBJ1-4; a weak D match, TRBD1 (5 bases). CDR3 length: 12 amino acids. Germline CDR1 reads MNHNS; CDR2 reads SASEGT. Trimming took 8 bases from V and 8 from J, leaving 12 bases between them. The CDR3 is CASQGVGEKLFF. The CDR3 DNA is TGTGCCAGCCAAGGGGTGGGAGAAAAACTGTTTTTT.

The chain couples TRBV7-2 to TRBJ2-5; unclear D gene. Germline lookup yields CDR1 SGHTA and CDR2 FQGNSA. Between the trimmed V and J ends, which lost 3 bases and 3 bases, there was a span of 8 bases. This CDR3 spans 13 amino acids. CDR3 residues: CASSFWTEETQYF. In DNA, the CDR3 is TGTGCCAGCAGCTTTTGGACGGAAGAGACCCAGTACTTC.

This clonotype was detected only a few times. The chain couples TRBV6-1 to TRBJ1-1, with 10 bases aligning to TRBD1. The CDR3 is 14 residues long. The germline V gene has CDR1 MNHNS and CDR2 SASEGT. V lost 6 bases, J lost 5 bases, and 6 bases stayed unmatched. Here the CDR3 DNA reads TGTGCCAGCAGCCCGACAGGGGGCAGGACTGAAGCTTTCTTT. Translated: CASSPTGGRTEAFF.

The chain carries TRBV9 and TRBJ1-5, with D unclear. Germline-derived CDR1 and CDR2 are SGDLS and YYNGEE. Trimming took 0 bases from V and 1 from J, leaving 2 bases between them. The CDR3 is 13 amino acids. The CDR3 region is CASSVGSNQPQHF. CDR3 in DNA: TGTGCCAGCAGCGTAGGGAGCAATCAGCCCCAGCATTTT.

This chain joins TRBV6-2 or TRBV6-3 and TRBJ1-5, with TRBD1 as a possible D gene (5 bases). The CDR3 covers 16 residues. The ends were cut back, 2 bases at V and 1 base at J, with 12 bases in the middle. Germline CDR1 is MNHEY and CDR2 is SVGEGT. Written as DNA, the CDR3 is TGTGCCAGCAGTTACGGGCCAGGGCGAAGCAATCAGCCCCAGCATTTT. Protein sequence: CASSYGPGRSNQPQHF.

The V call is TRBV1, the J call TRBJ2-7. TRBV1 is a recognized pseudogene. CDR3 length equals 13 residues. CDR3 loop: CTSSQGAAFRQYF. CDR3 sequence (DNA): TGCACCAGCAGCCAAGGGGCAGCGTTTCGGCAGTACTTC.

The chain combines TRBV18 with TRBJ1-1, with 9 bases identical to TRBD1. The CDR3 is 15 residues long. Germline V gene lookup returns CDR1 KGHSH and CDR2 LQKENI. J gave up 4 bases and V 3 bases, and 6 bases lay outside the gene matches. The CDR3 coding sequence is TGTGCCAGCTCACCCTCGACAGGGGGTGGCACTGAAGCTTTCTTT. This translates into CASSPSTGGGTEAFF.

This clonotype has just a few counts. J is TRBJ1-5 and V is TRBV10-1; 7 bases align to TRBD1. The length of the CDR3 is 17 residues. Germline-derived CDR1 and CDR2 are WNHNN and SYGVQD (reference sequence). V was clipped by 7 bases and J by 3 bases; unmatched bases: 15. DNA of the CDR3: TGCGCCAGCAAATCGGCAGGGGGTAGCCAGGACAATCAGCCCCAGCATTTT. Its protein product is CASKSAGGSQDNQPQHF.

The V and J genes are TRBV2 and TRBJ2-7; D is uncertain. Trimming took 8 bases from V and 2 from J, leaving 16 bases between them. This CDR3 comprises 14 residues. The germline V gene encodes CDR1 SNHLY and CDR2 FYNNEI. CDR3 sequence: CASAQVGPTYEQYF. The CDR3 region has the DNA TGTGCCAGCGCCCAGGTGGGCCCAACCTACGAGCAGTACTTC.

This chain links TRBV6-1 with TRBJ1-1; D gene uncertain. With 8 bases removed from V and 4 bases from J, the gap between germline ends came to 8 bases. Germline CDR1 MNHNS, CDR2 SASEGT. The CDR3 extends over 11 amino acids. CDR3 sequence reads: CASLEGTEAFF. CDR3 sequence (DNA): TGTGCCAGCCTCGAGGGCACTGAAGCTTTCTTT.

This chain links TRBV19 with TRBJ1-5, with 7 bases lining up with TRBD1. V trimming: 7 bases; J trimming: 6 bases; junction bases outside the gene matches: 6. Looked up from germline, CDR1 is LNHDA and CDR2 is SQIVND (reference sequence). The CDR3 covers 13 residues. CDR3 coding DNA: TGTGCCAGTACTCGGGACAGAAGTCAGCCCCAGCATTTT. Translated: CASTRDRSQPQHF.

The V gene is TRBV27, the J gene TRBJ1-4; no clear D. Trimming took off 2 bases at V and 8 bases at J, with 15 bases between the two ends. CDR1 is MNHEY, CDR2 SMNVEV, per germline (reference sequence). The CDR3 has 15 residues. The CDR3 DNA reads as TGTGCCAGCAGTTTAGATCTACGACCGGGGGAAAAACTGTTTTTT. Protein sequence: CASSLDLRPGEKLFF. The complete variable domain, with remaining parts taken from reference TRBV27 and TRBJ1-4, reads EAQVTQNPRYLITVTGKKLTVTCSQNMNHEYMSWYRQDPGLGLRQIYYSMNVEVTDKGDVPEGYKVSRKEKRNFPLILESPSPNQTSLYFCASSLDLRPGEKLFFGSGTQLSVL.